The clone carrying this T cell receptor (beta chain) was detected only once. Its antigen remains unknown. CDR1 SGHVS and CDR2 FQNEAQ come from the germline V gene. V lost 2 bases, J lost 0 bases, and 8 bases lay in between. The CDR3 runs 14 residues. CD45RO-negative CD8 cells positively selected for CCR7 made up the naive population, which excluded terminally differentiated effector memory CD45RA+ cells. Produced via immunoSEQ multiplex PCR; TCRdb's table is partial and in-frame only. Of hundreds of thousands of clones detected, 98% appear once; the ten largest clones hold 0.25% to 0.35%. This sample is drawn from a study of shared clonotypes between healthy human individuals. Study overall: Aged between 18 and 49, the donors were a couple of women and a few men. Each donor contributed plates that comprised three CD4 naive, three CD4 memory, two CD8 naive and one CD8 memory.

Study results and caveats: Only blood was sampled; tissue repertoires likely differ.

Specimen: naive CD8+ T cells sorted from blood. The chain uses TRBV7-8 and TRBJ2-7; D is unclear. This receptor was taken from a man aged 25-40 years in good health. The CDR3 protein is CASSLKAFSYEQYF. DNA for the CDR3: TGTGCCAGCAGCTTAAAGGCATTCTCCTACGAGCAGTACTTC.